This paragraph reports one T cell receptor (beta chain). Its antigen is unknown. This sample is part of a study of blood T cells in healthy people across ages. Findings and caveats of the study: The long-lived group displayed more naive CD4+ cells, plus higher diversity, than the aged donors did. There was no known CMV status for donors, so expanded clonotype changes were possibly confounded.

The CDR3 sequence is 15 residues long. CDR1 and CDR2 from the germline V gene are MDHEN and SYDVKM. V dropped 5 bases and J dropped 2 bases, with 16 bases sitting between them. A J-beta primer mix and a sample-barcoded 5' primer were used in a second PCR of about 7 to 12 cycles. The study obtained at least 2.5 million CDR3-containing paired-end reads from every sample. TCRdb itself ran the 5' RACE reads through MiXCR, one entry per CDR3 protein. The top ten hold 20% to 30% of the sample, which has hundreds of thousands of distinct CDR3 sequences, roughly 50% seen once. The genes are TRBV28 and TRBJ2-7; D unresolved. This TCR came from a man aged 40-49 years in good health. The sample was blood. In nucleotides, the CDR3 is TGTGCCAGCAGTCACCGGGCCACCAGACCCTACGAGCAGTACTTC. Its protein product is CASSHRATRPYEQYF.